These 24 T cell receptor beta chains originate from one sample sequenced in a study of OX40 agonist ivuxolimab in advanced cancers. The assay was immunoSEQ multiplex PCR, and TCRdb's table has in-frame clones only and misses some. The sample includes 60,000 to 75,000 clones, around 93% seen only once; the top ten take 4% to 4.5%. Sequenced material: CD4+ or CD8+ T cells sorted from blood, taken in a trial of the OX40 agonist ivuxolimab. These receptors originate from an adult with an advanced solid tumor such as melanoma, head and neck, liver or kidney cancer.

The chain joins TRBV5-1 to TRBJ1-1; no reliable D call. The CDR3 covers 15 residues. CDR1 SGHRS and CDR2 YFSETQ come from the germline V gene. V lost 1 base and J lost 0, with 10 bases in between. CDR3 coding DNA: TGCGCCAGCAGCTTGTGGGCGGGTATGAACACTGAAGCTTTCTTT. This codes for CASSLWAGMNTEAFF.

The chain couples TRBV13 to TRBJ2-7; TRBD2 matches 8 bases. Trimming at V came to 5 bases and at J to 3 bases, leaving 9 bases not matched to a gene. Germline V gene sequence: CDR1 PRHDT, CDR2 FYEKMQ (reference sequence). This CDR3 comprises 15 residues. This CDR3 reads CASSPPGLENYEQYF. DNA of the CDR3: TGTGCCAGCAGCCCACCGGGACTAGAGAACTACGAGCAGTACTTC.

J is TRBJ2-5 and V is TRBV7-6; D assignment may be TRBD1 or TRBD2 (5 bases each). Deletions cut 3 bases from V and 3 bases from J, with 11 bases between. Germline-derived CDR1 and CDR2 are SGHVS and FNYEAQ. The CDR3 length is 14 residues. CDR3 DNA sequence: TGTGCCAGCAGCTTCGAGGGGCGGGAAGAGACCCAGTACTTC. Its protein product is CASSFEGREETQYF.

The chain combines TRBV2 with TRBJ2-3; 8 bases line up with TRBD2. CDR3 length: 17 amino acids. The germline gives CDR1 SNHLY, CDR2 FYNNEI. Unmatched junction bases numbered 14, after V lost 8 bases and J lost 1 base. DNA of the CDR3: TGTGCCAGCCGCGCACCCGCCGGGGGGGACGGCACAGATACGCAGTATTTT. As protein: CASRAPAGGDGTDTQYF.

The chain carries TRBV2 and TRBJ2-1; 13 bases line up with TRBD2. Looked up from germline, CDR1 is SNHLY and CDR2 is FYNNEI. V lost 7 bases and J lost 6; bases outside the gene matches: 3. This CDR3 contains 14 residues. CDR3 sequence: CASNGLAGVNEQFF. In nucleotides, the CDR3 is TGTGCCAGCAATGGACTAGCGGGAGTCAATGAGCAGTTCTTC.

The CDR3, as DNA: TGTGCCAGCTCACCCTTAAAGGGGGCGACAGGGCTAACCTATGGCTACACCTTC. It translates to CASSPLKGATGLTYGYTF. This sequence joins TRBV18 and TRBJ1-2; 7 positions match TRBD1. Germline V lookup: CDR1 KGHSH, CDR2 LQKENI. The V and J ends lost 3 bases and 4 bases, in that order; junction bases with no gene match: 17. CDR3 length: 18 residues.

This chain uses TRBV7-6 with TRBJ1-1, with 7 positions matching TRBD1. Germline CDR1 reads SGHVS; CDR2 reads FNYEAQ. V lost 5 bases and J lost 5; bases outside the gene matches: 8. This CDR3 comprises 14 residues. The CDR3 region has the DNA TGTGCCAGCAGCACGGGGACAGCTGGAACTGAAGCTTTCTTT. It yields the protein CASSTGTAGTEAFF.

This clone has a single count. CDR3 in amino acids: CASRLTEGWDTQYF. The CDR3 DNA follows: TGTGCCAGCAGGTTGACGGAGGGTTGGGATACGCAGTATTTT. The chain has TRBV27 and TRBJ2-3; TRBD2 might be the D (6 bases). V was clipped by 6 bases and J by 6 bases, with 16 bases between them. Looked up from germline, CDR1 is MNHEY and CDR2 is SMNVEV (reference sequence). This CDR3 has 14 amino acids.

This chain connects TRBV5-1 to TRBJ2-5; D possibly corresponds to TRBD1 (6 bases). The CDR3 runs 15 residues. Trimming took off 0 bases at V and 0 bases at J, with 9 bases between the two ends. CDR1 SGHRS and CDR2 YFSETQ come from the germline V gene. CDR3 residues: CASSLGTVYQETQYF. The CDR3 DNA follows: TGCGCCAGCAGCTTGGGGACAGTGTACCAAGAGACCCAGTACTTC.

The chain recombines TRBV7-9 with TRBJ2-1; TRBD2 might be the D (6 bases). Germline V lookup: CDR1 SEHNR, CDR2 FQNEAQ (reference sequence). The CDR3 sequence is 14 residues long. The germline V and J ends were trimmed by 1 base and 7 bases, with 11 bases remaining between them. CDR3 nucleotides: TGTGCCAGCAGCTTAGAGACGGGAGTAAATGAGCAGTTCTTC. Translating gives CASSLETGVNEQFF.

This clone was found a few times. The chain couples TRBV11-3 to TRBJ1-3; D possibly corresponds to TRBD1 (5 bases). The CDR3 covers 16 residues. Germline V gives CDR1 SGHNT, CDR2 YENEEA. Trimming took 0 bases from V and 0 from J, leaving 9 bases between them. The CDR3 reads CASSLETGGSGNTIYF. In nucleotides, the CDR3 is TGTGCCAGCAGCTTAGAGACGGGGGGCTCTGGAAACACCATATATTTT.

V is TRBV28 and J is TRBJ2-1; no clear D gene. Trimming removed 3 bases at V and 9 bases at J, with 15 bases between. CDR1 is MDHEN and CDR2 is SYDVKM in the germline V gene. The CDR3 loop spans 14 amino acids. DNA of the CDR3: TGTGCCAGCAGTTTGGTAAGCTTGTCCGGTGAGCAGTTCTTC. It encodes CASSLVSLSGEQFF.

This chain connects TRBV6-5 to TRBJ1-5, with D possibly matching TRBD1 (5 bases). V was shortened by 2 bases and J by 8 bases, with 13 bases between the two germline ends. The CDR3 spans 14 residues. CDR1 is MNHEY, CDR2 SVGAGI, per germline. CDR3 residues: CASSYGGLAEPQHF. The CDR3 DNA reads as TGTGCCAGCAGTTACGGGGGGTTGGCGGAGCCCCAGCATTTT.

The rearrangement joins TRBV27 to TRBJ2-3; tentative D call: TRBD1 (6 bases). CDR1 and CDR2 (germline): MNHEY, SMNVEV (reference sequence). The CDR3 has 16 residues. V was pared by 6 bases and J by 3 bases, with 19 bases between. The chain's CDR3 is CASSVGVNDRTDTQYF. The DNA for the CDR3 is TGTGCCAGCAGCGTGGGGGTCAACGACAGGACAGATACGCAGTATTTT.

The CDR3 coding sequence is TGTGCCAGCAGCACTCGGGACAGGGGAGATAATTCACCCCTCCACTTT. It encodes CASSTRDRGDNSPLHF. The J gene is TRBJ1-6, the V gene TRBV13; 10 nucleotides line up with TRBD1. The ends lost 5 bases at V and 5 bases at J; junction bases unmatched: 6. This CDR3 is 16 amino acids long. Germline assignment: CDR1 PRHDT and CDR2 FYEKMQ (reference sequence).

This chain joins TRBV27 and TRBJ2-5; D might be TRBD1 or TRBD2, each matching 5 bases. Matching the DNA end better, TRBJ2-7 makes the J call doubtful. The CDR3 consists of 16 residues. Germline CDR1 MNHEY, CDR2 SMNVEV (reference sequence). Written as DNA, the CDR3 is TGTGCCAGCAGTTTATCTCCGGGACGGATCTCCTACGAGCAGTACTTC. It encodes CASSLSPGRISYEQYF.

The chain is built from TRBV27 and TRBJ2-7, with 12 bases that match TRBD2. The J segment lost 5 bases and the V segment lost 7 bases, leaving 12 bases of the junction unmatched. CDR1 and CDR2 from the germline V gene are MNHEY and SMNVEV (reference sequence). This CDR3 contains 16 residues. The CDR3 sequence is CASTLTSGSPPDEQYF. The CDR3, as DNA: TGTGCCAGCACATTGACTAGCGGGAGCCCTCCTGACGAGCAGTACTTC.

The chain uses TRBV7-2 and TRBJ2-1; D not certain. The CDR3 has 13 residues. Germline V CDR1 and CDR2: SGHTA, FQGNSA. V was cut by 5 bases and J by 5 bases, with 10 bases left in between. CDR3 DNA: TGTGCCAGCAGCCCTCCCGGGCACAATGAGCAGTTCTTC. Residues: CASSPPGHNEQFF.

As regards this clone: Given the absence of the conserved phenylalanine or tryptophan at the CDR3 end, a read error is likely. This rearrangement joins TRBV29-1 to TRBJ1-2; weak D call: TRBD1 (6 bases). Trimming took 6 bases from V and 3 from J, leaving 14 bases between them. The CDR3 runs to 13 residues. Germline V gene data show CDR1 as SQVTM and CDR2 as ANQGSEA. The CDR3 DNA reads as TGCAGCGTCCTCGACAGGCTTGACTATGGCTACACCTCC. Amino acids: CSVLDRLDYGYTS.

The chain uses TRBV9 and TRBJ2-1; D call uncertain. Trimming took off 3 bases at V and 1 base at J, with 11 bases between the two ends. Looked up from germline, CDR1 is SGDLS and CDR2 is YYNGEE. The CDR3 has 15 residues. The CDR3 DNA reads TGTGCCAGCAGCGGTCCTAGAAAATCCTACAATGAGCAGTTCTTC. This sequence encodes CASSGPRKSYNEQFF. The full variable domain, with the rest looked up from reference TRBV9 and TRBJ2-1, is DSGVTQTPKHLITATGQRVTLRCSPRSGDLSVYWYQQSLDQGLQFLIQYYNGEERAKGNILERFSAQQFPDLHSELNLSSLELGDSALYFCASSGPRKSYNEQFFGPGTRLTVL.

The DNA of the CDR3 is TGTGCCAGCAGCTCACCCCTGGGGTGGGGAAACACCATATATTTT. Amino acids: CASSSPLGWGNTIYF. The gene calls are TRBV11-2 and TRBJ1-3, with no clear D. The V and J ends lost 4 bases and 4 bases respectively, with 14 bases between them. CDR3 length: 15 residues. Germline CDR1 SGHAT, CDR2 FQNNGV.

The chain links TRBV4-1 to TRBJ2-7; D is unclear. V was clipped by 3 bases and J by 1 base, with 4 bases between them. Germline assignment: CDR1 MGHRA and CDR2 YSYEKL. CDR3 length: 12 residues. The CDR3 sequence: CASSHGSYEQYF. CDR3 sequence (DNA): TGCGCCAGCAGCCACGGTTCCTACGAGCAGTACTTC.

The chain employs TRBV19 and TRBJ1-1, with TRBD1 matching 12 bases. This CDR3 spans 18 amino acids. V gave up 7 bases and J gave up 3 bases; unmatched junction bases: 15. Per the germline V gene, CDR1 is LNHDA and CDR2 is SQIVND (reference sequence). The CDR3 DNA follows: TGTGCCAGTACCTCCGGGGTAGGGACAGGGGGCGGTGACACTGAAGCTTTCTTT. It is translated as CASTSGVGTGGGDTEAFF.

This clone was found once. The rearrangement uses TRBV4-1 and TRBJ2-7; D might be TRBD1 or TRBD2, each matching 5 bases. This CDR3 spans 15 amino acids. Per germline, CDR1 MGHRA and CDR2 YSYEKL. Trimming stripped 1 base from V and 2 bases from J, with 12 bases between. The CDR3 region has the DNA TGCGCCAGCAGCCAAGTTAGAGGGGTCCCCTACGAGCAGTACTTC. Its protein product is CASSQVRGVPYEQYF.